This T cell receptor (beta chain) was profiled in a study of blood T cell repertoires in COVID-19. This CDR3 spans 18 amino acids. Germline CDR1 is LNHDA and CDR2 is SQIVND (reference sequence). Trimming cost V 4 bases and J 2 bases; bases outside gene matches: 12. Clones were read by immunoSEQ multiplex PCR, and TCRdb kept only the in-frame ones, dropping some. The top ten clones hold approximately 25% of a sample with tens of thousands of clones, 65% to 85% of them seen once. V is TRBV19 and J is TRBJ2-3, with 10 bases that match TRBD1. The source is a man aged 80 or over with active or convalescent COVID-19. Sequencing was done on a sample of peripheral blood. Here the CDR3 reads CASSTGTGVWTLTDTQYF. DNA of the CDR3: TGTGCCAGTAGTACCGGGACAGGGGTGTGGACCCTCACAGATACGCAGTATTTT.